Following are 2 T cell receptor beta chains from one sample sequenced in a study of T-cell reconstitution after alpha-beta-depleted transplantation in children. A library of TCRbeta sequences, prepared with unique molecular identifiers, was generated. TCRdb re-analysed the PCR reads in MiXCR, keeping a single row per CDR3 protein. The sample lists 550,000 to 800,000 distinct CDR3 sequences; approximately 14% were seen once. Specimen: PBMCs, collected before TCRalphabeta/CD19-depleted stem cell transplant. These receptors originate from a girl aged 2 to 10 with congenital amegakaryocytic thrombocytopenia, due to receive a stem cell transplant.

This clonotype was seen at least ten times. The chain is built from TRBV7-9 and TRBJ2-1; D is ambiguous. This CDR3 spans 15 amino acids. The ends were cut back, 1 base at V and 5 bases at J, with 12 bases in the middle. Germline V lookup: CDR1 SEHNR, CDR2 FQNEAQ (reference sequence). CDR3 region: CASSLGLGVNNEQFF. Here the CDR3 DNA reads TGTGCCAGCAGCTTAGGGCTTGGCGTCAACAATGAGCAGTTCTTC.

The table lists this clonotype with a few counts. The chain has TRBV10-3 and TRBJ2-1, with D possibly TRBD1 on 6 matching bases. The CDR3 loop spans 13 amino acids. Germline CDR1 and CDR2: ENHRY and SYGVKD. The germline V and J ends were trimmed by 7 bases and 5 bases, with 12 bases remaining between them. Here the CDR3 DNA reads TGTGCCATCACGGGACAACACAACAATGAGCAGTTCTTC. The encoded protein is CAITGQHNNEQFF.